The T cell receptor (beta chain) under discussion was sequenced for a study of blood T cell repertoires in COVID-19. Using immunoSEQ multiplex PCR, the repertoire was profiled, and TCRdb retains in-frame clones only, with some absent. The sample gives 150,000 to 200,000 clones, about 86% of which show up once; over 7.5% is in the top ten. A single count supports this clone. V was trimmed by 5 bases and J by 0 bases, leaving 13 bases between them. CDR1 MNHEY and CDR2 SVGAGI come from the germline V gene. The CDR3 consists of 15 residues. The receptor comes from a man aged 45 to 65 with active or convalescent COVID-19. Sequencing was carried out using peripheral blood. The chain has TRBV6-5 and TRBJ1-1, with D perhaps matching TRBD1 (5 bases). The CDR3 spells CASSPFDSMNTEAFF. Written as DNA, the CDR3 is TGTGCCAGCAGTCCCTTTGACAGCATGAACACTGAAGCTTTCTTT.